Below, 15 T cell receptor beta chains from the same sample are listed, as sequenced in a study of blood T cell repertoires in COVID-19. Measured with immunoSEQ multiplex PCR; TCRdb has only the in-frame clones, and not every one. The data hold 250,000 to 300,000 clones, with more than 75% observed a single time. Sequences were obtained from PBMCs or T cells enriched from blood (not recorded which). These receptors were taken from a young man who had recovered from COVID-19.

The chain carries TRBV30 and TRBJ2-1, with D possibly TRBD1 on 5 matching bases. Germline lookup yields CDR1 GTSNPN and CDR2 SVGIG (reference sequence). This CDR3 is built from 11 residues. V lost 2 bases and J lost 10, with 9 bases in between. CDR3 residues: CAWSLGREQFF. CDR3 sequence (DNA): TGTGCCTGGAGTTTGGGGCGCGAGCAGTTCTTC. Using reference TRBV30 and TRBJ2-1 for the parts outside the CDR3, the full variable domain is SQTIHQWPATLVQPVGSPLSLECTVEGTSNPNLYWYRQAAGRGLQLLFYSVGIGQISSEVPQNLSASRPQDRQFILSSKKLLLSDSGFYLCAWSLGREQFFGPGTRLTVL.

J is TRBJ2-1 and V is TRBV5-1, with 8 bases aligning to TRBD1. This CDR3 is built from 15 residues. V dropped 4 bases and J dropped 0; count of bases not matched to a gene: 3. Germline CDR1 and CDR2: SGHRS and YFSETQ. The CDR3: CASSVTGDSYNEQFF. CDR3 DNA: TGCGCCAGCAGCGTGACAGGGGACTCCTACAATGAGCAGTTCTTC.

The chain uses TRBV27 and TRBJ2-7; TRBD1 is a possible D gene (6 bases). The germline gives CDR1 MNHEY, CDR2 SMNVEV (reference sequence). V was pared by 5 bases and J by 6 bases, with 20 bases between. CDR3 length: 15 amino acids. As DNA, the CDR3 is TGTGCCAGCAGTACAACAATGGACAGAGTGGGCGAGCAGTACTTC. This translates into CASSTTMDRVGEQYF.

A word on this clone: The junction departs from the called germline gene at one end, perhaps through a read error. V is TRBV15 and J is TRBJ1-2; TRBD1 is a possible D gene (6 bases). The CDR3 runs to 17 residues. Germline V gene lookup returns CDR1 LNHNV and CDR2 YYDKDF (reference sequence). The CDR3 DNA is TGTGCCACCAGCGGAGAGGGGGGGTCCCCTCACTTCTATGGCTACACCTTC. This encodes CATSGEGGSPHFYGYTF.

The J gene is TRBJ1-2, the V gene TRBV2; 8 bases match TRBD1. V lost 4 bases and J lost 2; bases outside the gene matches: 6. Germline-derived CDR1 and CDR2 are SNHLY and FYNNEI. This CDR3 is built from 15 residues. CDR3 in DNA: TGTGCCAGCAGTGCGGATCGGGACAGGAACTATGGCTACACCTTC. It encodes CASSADRDRNYGYTF.

V gene TRBV12-1 combines with J gene TRBJ1-5; no DNA check was done on the table's D call, TRBD1. TRBV12-1 corresponds to a pseudogene. The CDR3 extends over 18 amino acids. CDR3 DNA: TGTGCCAGCAGCTCGCGGAAAGGACAGGGTTTTTGCAATCAGCCCCAGCATTTT. Translation gives CASSSRKGQGFCNQPQHF.

Note on this clone: Additional DNA sequences in this sample encode the identical CDR3. The chain is built from TRBV5-6 and TRBJ2-1; 7 bases fit TRBD2. The germline V gene encodes CDR1 SGHDT and CDR2 YYEEEE. Losses at the gene ends were 0 bases for V and 6 bases for J; bases not matched to a gene: 6. The CDR3 has 15 residues. CDR3 residues: CASSLGGLAVNEQFF. The CDR3 DNA sequence: TGTGCCAGCAGCTTGGGTGGGCTAGCGGTCAATGAGCAGTTCTTC.

The chain couples TRBV4-1 to TRBJ2-3; 9 bases match TRBD1. The CDR3 extends over 18 amino acids. Germline V CDR1 and CDR2: MGHRA, YSYEKL. The junction had 14 bases not matched to a gene; V was cut back by 3 bases and J by 4 bases. CDR3 DNA sequence: TGCGCCAGCAGCCAGGAGGGCCGGGACAGGGAATGGGCAGATACGCAGTATTTT. Its translation: CASSQEGRDREWADTQYF.

The J gene is TRBJ2-5, the V gene TRBV12-3 or TRBV12-4; D uncertain. V lost 2 bases to trimming and J lost 5 bases, with 6 bases between them. CDR3 length: 12 residues. DNA for the CDR3: TGTGCCAGCAGTTTATTCGAGGAGACCCAGTACTTC. Translation: CASSLFEETQYF.

The chain couples TRBV29-1 to TRBJ2-1; 8 bases align to TRBD1. Germline V lookup: CDR1 SQVTM, CDR2 ANQGSEA. CDR3 length: 13 amino acids. V lost 7 bases and J lost 10; bases outside the gene matches: 12. The CDR3, as DNA: TGCAGCGCGGACAGGGCCCCGGACCCGGAGCAGTTCTTC. As protein: CSADRAPDPEQFF.

The rearrangement uses TRBV5-1 and TRBJ1-1, with D uncertain. The CDR3 is 14 residues long. The germline V gene encodes CDR1 SGHRS and CDR2 YFSETQ. With 2 bases removed from V and 3 bases from J, the gap between germline ends came to 11 bases. The CDR3 loop reads CASSLGGFDTEAFF. CDR3 bases: TGCGCCAGCAGCTTAGGAGGCTTTGACACTGAAGCTTTCTTT.

V gene TRBV2 combines with J gene TRBJ1-1, with 8 nucleotides matching TRBD1. The V gene's germline CDR1 is SNHLY and CDR2 FYNNEI. The ends lost 7 bases at V and 4 bases at J; junction bases unmatched: 5. The length of the CDR3 is 13 residues. The CDR3 bases are TGTGCCAGCATTGGACAGGGAATCACTGAAGCTTTCTTT. It encodes CASIGQGITEAFF.

The rearrangement joins TRBV11-3 to TRBJ1-1, with D tentatively TRBD1 (6 bases). V lost 3 bases, J lost 7 bases, and 12 bases lay in between. CDR1 is SGHNT and CDR2 is YENEEA in the germline V gene. This CDR3 has 13 amino acids. The CDR3 spells CASSLSDRSEAFF. CDR3 nucleotide sequence: TGTGCCAGCAGCTTGAGCGACAGGAGTGAAGCTTTCTTT.

This chain joins TRBV28 and TRBJ2-4, with 7 bases identical to TRBD2. The V gene end was trimmed by 6 bases and the J gene end by 0 bases; junction bases not matched to a gene: 11. The CDR3 length is 17 residues. The germline V gene encodes CDR1 MDHEN and CDR2 SYDVKM. The CDR3 protein is CASSSFAAGVAKNIQYF. CDR3 bases: TGTGCCAGCAGCTCGTTTGCGGCGGGAGTAGCCAAAAACATTCAGTACTTC.

The V and J genes are TRBV12-3 or TRBV12-4 and TRBJ1-1; no definite D call. V shed 7 bases and J shed 3 bases, with 12 bases lying between them. This CDR3 comprises 13 residues. The CDR3 reads CASTALGHTEAFF. The CDR3 bases are TGTGCCAGCACTGCACTAGGACACACTGAAGCTTTCTTT.